One and the same sample provided the 32 T cell receptor beta chains below, sequenced in a study of T cell changes during pregnancy in multiple sclerosis. Using immunoSEQ multiplex PCR, the repertoire was profiled, and TCRdb retains in-frame clones only, with some absent. The data hold 8,000 or so clones, with 70% to 90% observed a single time. Sample: CD8+ T cells from peripheral blood mononuclear cells, taken in the first trimester of pregnancy. Every receptor here comes from a female donor in good health, enrolled as a control in a pregnancy study.

The rearrangement uses TRBV6-4 and TRBJ2-3; the D gene is possibly TRBD2 (5 bases). The CDR3 spans 14 residues. The V and J ends lost 2 bases and 3 bases respectively, with 9 bases between them. Germline CDR1 and CDR2: MRHNA and SNTAGT. The CDR3, as DNA: TGTGCCAGCAGTGACGGAGCGGAAACAGATACGCAGTATTTT. Amino acids: CASSDGAETDTQYF.

The rearrangement uses TRBV5-4 and TRBJ2-1; D may be TRBD2 (5 bases). Between the trimmed V and J ends, which lost 4 bases and 0 bases, there was a span of 8 bases. CDR1 and CDR2 from the germline V gene are SGHNT and YYREEE (reference sequence). The CDR3 loop spans 14 amino acids. DNA of the CDR3: TGTGCCAGCAGCGGACTGAGCTCCTACAATGAGCAGTTCTTC. It translates to CASSGLSSYNEQFF.

The rearrangement links TRBV11-2 to TRBJ2-3; 13 bases match TRBD2. The V gene end was trimmed by 6 bases and the J gene end by 2 bases; junction bases not matched to a gene: 11. Germline CDR1 reads SGHAT; CDR2 reads FQNNGV. The CDR3 extends over 18 amino acids. As DNA, the CDR3 is TGTGCCAGCAGTTTTGGACTAGCGGGGGCCGCATCCACAGATACGCAGTATTTT. It translates to CASSFGLAGAASTDTQYF.

J is TRBJ2-7 and V is TRBV2; 9 bases agree with TRBD1. CDR3 length: 14 amino acids. Trimming took 4 bases from V and 6 from J; bases not matched to a gene: 7. Germline CDR1 reads SNHLY; CDR2 reads FYNNEI. The CDR3 spells CASSVGQGFLEQYF. CDR3 in DNA: TGTGCCAGCAGTGTGGGACAGGGATTTCTCGAGCAGTACTTC.

The genes are TRBV6-5 and TRBJ2-7; 7 nucleotides agree with TRBD1. The CDR3 runs to 14 residues. Germline CDR1 reads MNHEY; CDR2 reads SVGAGI. V trimming: 5 bases; J trimming: 6 bases; junction bases outside the gene matches: 10. The CDR3 is CASSLGQEASEQYF. CDR3 in DNA: TGTGCCAGCAGTCTTGGACAGGAGGCGTCCGAGCAGTACTTC.

The chain uses TRBV4-1 and TRBJ2-1, with TRBD1 matching over 9 bases. This CDR3 region has 17 residues. Trimming at V came to 2 bases and at J to 3 bases, leaving 8 bases not matched to a gene. Germline CDR1 is MGHRA and CDR2 is YSYEKL. CDR3 residues: CASSQLSGTGIYNEQFF. Here the CDR3 DNA reads TGCGCCAGCAGCCAACTATCCGGGACAGGGATCTACAATGAGCAGTTCTTC.

The chain employs TRBV30 and TRBJ1-5; a possible D gene is TRBD1 (6 bases). The CDR3 length is 13 residues. Germline-derived CDR1 and CDR2 are GTSNPN and SVGIG (reference sequence). Trimming pared 0 bases from V and 7 bases from J, leaving 10 bases between. The CDR3 spells CAWSVQGPQPQHF. CDR3 in DNA: TGTGCCTGGAGTGTACAGGGACCCCAGCCCCAGCATTTT.

V usage is TRBV30 and J usage is TRBJ2-3, with 9 positions matching TRBD2. The CDR3 is 16 amino acids. After removal of 0 bases from V and 8 bases from J, the junction contained 12 bases not matched to a gene. The V gene's germline CDR1 is GTSNPN and CDR2 SVGIG (reference sequence). The CDR3 reads CAWSVLETSGASTQYF. In DNA form, the CDR3 reads TGTGCCTGGAGTGTACTAGAGACTAGCGGAGCCAGTACGCAGTATTTT.

V usage is TRBV19 and J usage is TRBJ1-1, with D possibly TRBD1 on 6 matching bases. Germline V lookup: CDR1 LNHDA, CDR2 SQIVND (reference sequence). This CDR3 contains 17 residues. Trimming shortened V by 4 bases and J by 1 base, and 19 bases separated the two germline ends. The CDR3 sequence is CASSTITGSSTNTEAFF. CDR3 nucleotides: TGTGCCAGTAGTACAATAACAGGGTCTTCTACGAACACTGAAGCTTTCTTT.

This chain links TRBV4-1 with TRBJ1-6; TRBD1 matches 8 bases. Trimming took 0 bases from V and 8 from J; bases not matched to a gene: 6. Per germline, CDR1 MGHRA and CDR2 YSYEKL. The CDR3 runs 16 residues. CDR3 amino acids: CASSQDTGGGYSPLHF. The CDR3 nucleotides are TGCGCCAGCAGCCAAGATACAGGGGGGGGGTATTCACCCCTCCACTTT.

The rearrangement joins TRBV29-1 to TRBJ1-4, with 7 bases lining up with TRBD1. Germline CDR1 SQVTM, CDR2 ANQGSEA. V shed 5 bases, J shed 6 bases, and the junction held 9 bases outside the gene matches. The CDR3 sequence is 14 residues long. The CDR3 sequence is CSVLNRGRDEKLFF. Here the CDR3 DNA reads TGCAGCGTTCTAAACAGGGGAAGGGATGAAAAACTGTTTTTT.

The table lists this clone with a count of one. The chain carries TRBV6-1 and TRBJ2-1; D gene ambiguous. The CDR3 is 15 residues long. Trimming removed 2 bases from V and 1 base from J, with 9 bases in between. CDR1 MNHNS and CDR2 SASEGT come from the germline V gene. As DNA, the CDR3 is TGTGCCAGCAGTGAACCGGCGGAATCCTACAATGAGCAGTTCTTC. Protein sequence: CASSEPAESYNEQFF.

The V and J genes are TRBV18 and TRBJ2-5, with 7 bases that match TRBD1. This CDR3 comprises 15 residues. Germline assignment: CDR1 KGHSH and CDR2 LQKENI. After removal of 2 bases from V and 4 bases from J, the junction contained 7 bases not matched to a gene. CDR3 nucleotide sequence: TGTGCCAGCTCACCAGTCGACAGGGCTGGAGAGACCCAGTACTTC. It codes for CASSPVDRAGETQYF.

The chain joins TRBV5-1 to TRBJ2-7, with D perhaps TRBD1 (7 bases). The CDR3 covers 16 residues. CDR1 is SGHRS and CDR2 is YFSETQ in the germline V gene. V lost 5 bases and J 3 bases, leaving 21 bases between the germline ends. The CDR3 DNA reads TGCGCCAGCAGATTTTCCGGCCAGGGGGGACTCTACGAGCAGTACTTC. It yields the protein CASRFSGQGGLYEQYF.

The chain combines TRBV2 with TRBJ2-6; 9 positions agree with TRBD2. Germline V CDR1 and CDR2: SNHLY, FYNNEI. The length of the CDR3 is 17 residues. The ends lost 4 bases at V and 0 bases at J; junction bases unmatched: 4. The CDR3 nucleotides read TGTGCCAGCAGTGTAGCGGGGGCCCCCTCTGGGGCCAACGTCCTGACTTTC. Translated: CASSVAGAPSGANVLTF.

This sequence joins TRBV18 and TRBJ2-3, with 8 bases identical to TRBD2. The CDR3 spans 16 residues. From germline, CDR1 is KGHSH and CDR2 LQKENI. With V trimmed by 3 bases and J by 4 bases, 9 bases remained unmatched. In DNA form, the CDR3 reads TGTGCCAGCTCACCGTCGGGGGGGCCAGTTTCAGATACGCAGTATTTT. Amino acid sequence: CASSPSGGPVSDTQYF.

This chain joins TRBV27 and TRBJ1-4, with TRBD1 as a possible D gene (5 bases). CDR1 and CDR2 (germline): MNHEY, SMNVEV (reference sequence). The V gene lost 6 bases and the J gene lost 7 bases, with 9 bases spanning the gap. The CDR3 consists of 12 residues. The CDR3 reads CASRGLGEKLFF. Here the CDR3 DNA reads TGTGCCAGCAGGGGGCTAGGTGAAAAACTGTTTTTT.

This chain joins TRBV7-6 and TRBJ2-2; D may be TRBD2 (7 bases). V dropped 1 base and J dropped 2 bases, with 17 bases sitting between them. Germline CDR1 and CDR2: SGHVS and FNYEAQ. The CDR3 sequence is 18 residues long. As DNA, the CDR3 is TGTGCCAGCAGCTTAGTCGTGGGGGGGCGAGGTAACACCGGGGAGCTGTTTTTT. It encodes CASSLVVGGRGNTGELFF. Based on the CDR3 plus reference TRBV7-6 and TRBJ2-2, the full variable domain is GAGVSQSPRYKVTKRGQDVALRCDPISGHVSLYWYRQALGQGPEFLTYFNYEAQQDKSGLPNDRFSAERPEGSISTLTIQRTEQRDSAMYRCASSLVVGGRGNTGELFFGEGSRLTVL.

In its sample, this clone was seen a few times. The chain is built from TRBV27 and TRBJ1-1; D is ambiguous. CDR1 MNHEY and CDR2 SMNVEV come from the germline V gene (reference sequence). Trimming shortened V by 0 bases and J by 1 base, and 6 bases separated the two germline ends. The CDR3 covers 14 residues. The CDR3 sequence is CASSLSRGNTEAFF. The CDR3 nucleotides read TGTGCCAGCAGTTTATCTCGGGGGAACACTGAAGCTTTCTTT.

V gene TRBV7-6 combines with J gene TRBJ2-7; 8 bases align to TRBD2. Germline-derived CDR1 and CDR2 are SGHVS and FNYEAQ. Losses at the gene ends were 6 bases for V and 0 bases for J; bases not matched to a gene: 7. The CDR3 covers 15 residues. The CDR3 here is CASSPSGPSSYEQYF. CDR3 coding DNA: TGTGCCAGCAGTCCTAGCGGGCCGTCCTCCTACGAGCAGTACTTC.

The chain employs TRBV28 and TRBJ2-3, with a weak D call TRBD2 (5 bases). V lost 8 bases and J lost 0, with 9 bases in between. Germline CDR1 and CDR2: MDHEN and SYDVKM. This CDR3 has 13 residues. In nucleotides, the CDR3 is TGTGCCAGCGGGGAGACTAGCACAGATACGCAGTATTTT. Translation gives CASGETSTDTQYF.

The chain carries TRBV5-8 and TRBJ2-7; D ambiguous. The CDR3 totals 14 residues. V dropped 0 bases and J dropped 3 bases, with 10 bases sitting between them. The germline V gene encodes CDR1 SGHTS and CDR2 YDEGEE. In DNA, the CDR3 is TGTGCCAGCAGCTTGGTCTCGCCCTACTACGAGCAGTACTTC. Its protein product is CASSLVSPYYEQYF.

The chain combines TRBV7-9 with TRBJ2-5; the match to TRBD1 covers 11 bases. Unmatched junction bases numbered 8, after V lost 5 bases and J lost 6 bases. Per the germline V gene, CDR1 is SEHNR and CDR2 is FQNEAQ (reference sequence). This CDR3 is 15 amino acids long. The CDR3 nucleotides read TGTGCCAGCAGCCCTGGGACAGGGGGTCCCAAGACCCAGTACTTC. Amino acids: CASSPGTGGPKTQYF. Drawing the rest from reference TRBV7-9 and TRBJ2-5, the complete variable domain is DTGVSQNPRHKITKRGQNVTFRCDPISEHNRLYWYRQTLGQGPEFLTYFQNEAQLEKSRLLSDRFSAERPKGSFSTLEIQRTEQGDSAMYLCASSPGTGGPKTQYFGPGTRLLVL.

This chain joins TRBV27 and TRBJ2-7, with 8 bases that match TRBD1. V trimming: 6 bases; J trimming: 0 bases; junction bases outside the gene matches: 4. CDR1 is MNHEY, CDR2 SMNVEV, per germline (reference sequence). The CDR3 spans 14 residues. CDR3 in DNA: TGTGCCAGCAGCGACAGGGGACTCTCCTACGAGCAGTACTTC. Its protein is CASSDRGLSYEQYF.

V gene TRBV13 combines with J gene TRBJ2-1; 10 bases map to TRBD2. This CDR3 contains 14 residues. Germline CDR1 is PRHDT and CDR2 is FYEKMQ (reference sequence). In DNA form, the CDR3 reads TGTGGGGTGCTTAGCGGGGGGCTCGGTAATCAGCAGTTCTTC. It specifies CGVLSGGLGNQQFF.

This chain joins TRBV2 and TRBJ2-3; the match to TRBD2 covers 11 bases. The junction had 9 bases not matched to a gene; V was cut back by 8 bases and J by 2 bases. The CDR3 is 16 residues long. The germline CDR1 and CDR2 sequences are SNHLY and FYNNEI. The CDR3: CASDPTSGGNTDTQYF. The CDR3 region has the DNA TGTGCCAGCGACCCCACTAGCGGGGGTAACACAGATACGCAGTATTTT. The full variable domain, completed using reference TRBV2 and TRBJ2-3, is EPEVTQTPSHQVTQMGQEVILRCVPISNHLYFYWYRQILGQKVEFLVSFYNNEISEKSEIFDDQFSVERPDGSNFTLKIRSTKLEDSAMYFCASDPTSGGNTDTQYFGPGTRLTVL.

This chain uses TRBV27 with TRBJ1-5; weak D call: TRBD1 (5 bases). CDR1 MNHEY and CDR2 SMNVEV come from the germline V gene (reference sequence). The CDR3 runs to 13 residues. Trimming left V 7 bases short and J 2 bases short, with 9 bases between. CDR3 nucleotide sequence: TGTGCCAGCATGTTAGGGGGCAATCAGCCCCAGCATTTT. This gives the protein CASMLGGNQPQHF.

The chain combines TRBV11-2 with TRBJ1-3; the D gene is possibly TRBD1 (5 bases). CDR1 is SGHAT and CDR2 is FQNNGV in the germline V gene. The V gene lost 3 bases and the J gene lost 0 bases, with 6 bases spanning the gap. This CDR3 comprises 14 residues. The CDR3 is CASSFDSSGNTIYF. In DNA form, the CDR3 reads TGTGCCAGCAGCTTTGACAGCTCTGGAAACACCATATATTTT.

V is TRBV28 and J is TRBJ2-7; 8 positions agree with TRBD2. Germline trimming cut 2 bases from V and 4 bases from J; bases unmatched to any gene: 4. Per germline, CDR1 MDHEN and CDR2 SYDVKM. The CDR3 totals 14 residues. CDR3 sequence reads: CASSLVLAEYEQYF. In DNA, the CDR3 is TGTGCCAGCAGTTTAGTACTAGCGGAATACGAGCAGTACTTC.

The chain is built from TRBV2 and TRBJ2-7; 8 bases fit TRBD1. J was trimmed by 4 bases and V by 2 bases; bases with no gene match: 7. CDR1 SNHLY and CDR2 FYNNEI come from the germline V gene. This CDR3 contains 15 residues. CDR3 DNA sequence: TGTGCCAGCAGTGAACTAATACAGGGGGAATACGAGCAGTACTTC. Translated: CASSELIQGEYEQYF.

This clone showed up just once. The chain recombines TRBV7-9 with TRBJ1-1; maybe TRBD1 (5 bases). Germline CDR1 reads SEHNR; CDR2 reads FQNEAQ (reference sequence). V lost 5 bases and J 5 bases, leaving 9 bases between the germline ends. The CDR3 has 12 amino acids. CDR3 in DNA: TGTGCCAGCAGCCTGAAGGGGACTGAAGCTTTCTTT. The encoded protein is CASSLKGTEAFF.

This clone was observed once. V and J are TRBV10-3 and TRBJ1-1; possible D gene TRBD1, 5 bases. Germline CDR1 is ENHRY and CDR2 is SYGVKD. This CDR3 region has 17 residues. V was cut by 8 bases and J by 3 bases, with 25 bases left in between. CDR3 loop: CAIGGGGPQLLDTEAFF. The CDR3 bases are TGTGCCATCGGAGGCGGGGGACCACAGCTATTGGACACTGAAGCTTTCTTT.